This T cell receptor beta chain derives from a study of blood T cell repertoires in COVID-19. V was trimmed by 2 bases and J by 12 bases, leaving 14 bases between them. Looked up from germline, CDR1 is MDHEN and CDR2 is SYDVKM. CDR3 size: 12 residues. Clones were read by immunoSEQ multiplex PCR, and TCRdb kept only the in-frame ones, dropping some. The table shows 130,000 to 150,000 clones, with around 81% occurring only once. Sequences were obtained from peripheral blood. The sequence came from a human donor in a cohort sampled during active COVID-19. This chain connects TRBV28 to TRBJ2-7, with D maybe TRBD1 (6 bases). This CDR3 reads CASSLDRMFWYF. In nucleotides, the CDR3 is TGTGCCAGCAGTTTAGACAGGATGTTTTGGTACTTC.